This T cell receptor beta chain is drawn from a study of blood T cell repertoires in COVID-19. Study-wide background: Sources were T cells, B-cell-depleted T cells, or PBMCs; the material itself was cDNA or gDNA.

Participants' reported clinical history set cohort assignment. Either two negative PCRs, clearance, or symptom resolution qualified Cohort 3 donors as recovered. Libraries were prepared by immunoSEQ multiplex PCR; TCRdb keeps only in-frame clonotypes and omits some of them. This table holds about 380,000 clones, approximately 90% found once. This clone was seen a handful of times. The sequence came from a woman between 18 and 29 years old who had recovered from COVID-19. Material: PBMCs or T cells enriched from blood (not recorded which).

CDR3 amino acids: CAWRGGGALHGYTF. CDR3 bases: TGTGCCTGGAGAGGAGGGGGGGCCCTCCATGGCTACACCTTC. The V and J genes are TRBV30 and TRBJ1-2; TRBD1 is a possible D gene (6 bases). The V gene lost 3 bases and the J gene lost 6 bases, with 17 bases spanning the gap. The V gene's germline CDR1 is GTSNPN and CDR2 SVGIG (reference sequence). The CDR3 has 14 amino acids.